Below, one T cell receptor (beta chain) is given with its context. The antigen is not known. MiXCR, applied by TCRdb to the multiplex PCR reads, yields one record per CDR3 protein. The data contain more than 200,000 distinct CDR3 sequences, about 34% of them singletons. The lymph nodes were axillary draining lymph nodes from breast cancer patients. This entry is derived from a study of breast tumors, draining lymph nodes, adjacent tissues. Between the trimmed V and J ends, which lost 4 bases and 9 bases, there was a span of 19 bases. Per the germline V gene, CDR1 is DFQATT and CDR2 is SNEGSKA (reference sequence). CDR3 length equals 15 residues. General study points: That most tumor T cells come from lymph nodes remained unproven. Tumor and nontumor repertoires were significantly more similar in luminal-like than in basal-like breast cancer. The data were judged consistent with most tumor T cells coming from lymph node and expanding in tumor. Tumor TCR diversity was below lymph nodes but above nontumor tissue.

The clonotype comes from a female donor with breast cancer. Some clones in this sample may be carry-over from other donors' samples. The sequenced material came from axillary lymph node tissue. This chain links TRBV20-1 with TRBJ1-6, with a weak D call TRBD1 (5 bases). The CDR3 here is CSAMDPSGGTSPLHF. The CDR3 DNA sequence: TGCAGTGCTATGGACCCTAGCGGGGGAACTTCACCCCTCCACTTT.